This T cell receptor (beta chain) was observed in a study of control samples from healthy donors and cancer patients. Libraries were prepared by immunoSEQ multiplex PCR; TCRdb keeps only in-frame clonotypes and omits some of them. The repertoire holds tens of thousands of clones, with roughly 96% as singletons. In this sample, this clone turned up once. Sequencing was carried out using blood. The receptor was isolated from a man aged 25 to 40 in good health.

The CDR3 DNA sequence: TGTGCCAGCAGTTTCTCCCCTAGTGTCGCGGGGGTCTCCTACGAGCAGTACTTC. Protein sequence: CASSFSPSVAGVSYEQYF. The chain combines TRBV27 with TRBJ2-7, with 7 positions matching TRBD2. CDR3 length: 18 amino acids. The V gene's germline CDR1 is MNHEY and CDR2 SMNVEV (reference sequence). The V gene end was trimmed by 3 bases and the J gene end by 0 bases; junction bases not matched to a gene: 14.